Below, one T cell receptor (beta chain) is given with its context. The data belong to a study of blood T cell repertoires in COVID-19. In terms of age and location, participants ranged from roughly 18 to 90 years and lived in under 30 US areas. Produced via immunoSEQ multiplex PCR; TCRdb's table is partial and in-frame only. Of 400,000 or so clones in the sample, roughly 86% are singletons; the top ten hold 2% to 2.5%. The TCR originated in a middle-aged woman with acute COVID-19. Input material: PBMCs or T cells enriched from blood (not recorded which).

The CDR3 loop reads CASSVGTGERRAYEQYF. In nucleotides, the CDR3 is TGTGCCAGCAGCGTAGGGACAGGGGAAAGGAGAGCCTACGAGCAGTACTTC. The chain combines TRBV7-9 with TRBJ2-7; TRBD1 aligns across 10 bases. Germline CDR1 reads SEHNR; CDR2 reads FQNEAQ (reference sequence). The junction had 12 bases not matched to a gene; V was cut back by 5 bases and J by 2 bases. The CDR3 is 17 amino acids. Together with reference TRBV7-9 and TRBJ2-7, the CDR3 gives the full variable domain: DTGVSQNPRHKITKRGQNVTFRCDPISEHNRLYWYRQTLGQGPEFLTYFQNEAQLEKSRLLSDRFSAERPKGSFSTLEIQRTEQGDSAMYLCASSVGTGERRAYEQYFGPGTRLTVT.